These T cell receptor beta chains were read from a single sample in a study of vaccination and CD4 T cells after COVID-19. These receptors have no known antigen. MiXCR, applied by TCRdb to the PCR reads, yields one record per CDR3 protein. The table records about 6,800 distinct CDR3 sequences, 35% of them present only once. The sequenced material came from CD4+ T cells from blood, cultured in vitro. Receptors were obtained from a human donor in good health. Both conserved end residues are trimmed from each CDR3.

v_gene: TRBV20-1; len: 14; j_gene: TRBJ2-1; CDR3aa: SARDRLAGGYNEQF
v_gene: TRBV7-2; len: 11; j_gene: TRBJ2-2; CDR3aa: AGRGRPTGELF
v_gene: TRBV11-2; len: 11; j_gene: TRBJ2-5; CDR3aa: ASSFTLDETQY
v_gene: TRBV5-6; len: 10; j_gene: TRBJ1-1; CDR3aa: ASSSGTAEAF
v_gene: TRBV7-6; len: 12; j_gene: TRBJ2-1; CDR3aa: ASSRDRGIGEQF
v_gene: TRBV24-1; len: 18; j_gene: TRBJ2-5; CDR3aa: ATSDPTTGTTGEPQETQY
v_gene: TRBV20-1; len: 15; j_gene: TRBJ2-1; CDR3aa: SAPGPLKEWPYNEQF
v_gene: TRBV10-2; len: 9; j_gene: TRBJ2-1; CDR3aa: ASQSWNEQF
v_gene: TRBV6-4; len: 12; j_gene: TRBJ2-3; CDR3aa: ASSAAGGRDTQY
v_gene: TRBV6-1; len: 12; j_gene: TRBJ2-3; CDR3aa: ASRTELRTDTQY
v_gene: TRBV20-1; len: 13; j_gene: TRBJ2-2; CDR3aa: SARVGTLNTGELF
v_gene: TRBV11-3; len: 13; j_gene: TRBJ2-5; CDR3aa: ASSLSLGSQETQY
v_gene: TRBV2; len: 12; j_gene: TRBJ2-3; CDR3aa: ATKEVGTGDTQY
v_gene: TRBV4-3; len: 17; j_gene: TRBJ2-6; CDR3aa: ASSQSTGTGGTGANVLT
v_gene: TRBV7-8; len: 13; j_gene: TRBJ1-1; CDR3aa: ASSSPRTGNTEAF
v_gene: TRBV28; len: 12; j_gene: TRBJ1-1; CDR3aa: ASSLLRGNTEAF
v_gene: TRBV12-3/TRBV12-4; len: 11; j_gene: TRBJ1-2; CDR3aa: ASSLDSRYGYT
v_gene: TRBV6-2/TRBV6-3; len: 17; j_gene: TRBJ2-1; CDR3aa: ASSYSIPPSPSSYNEQF
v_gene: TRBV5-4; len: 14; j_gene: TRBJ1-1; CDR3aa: ASSPGTGTVDTEAF
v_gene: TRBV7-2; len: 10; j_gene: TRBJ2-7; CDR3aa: ASSSPSYEQY
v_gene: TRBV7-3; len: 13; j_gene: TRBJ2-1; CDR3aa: ASNPGGLTSSEQF
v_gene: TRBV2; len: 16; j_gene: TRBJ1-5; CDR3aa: ASSERDLNWYSNQPQH
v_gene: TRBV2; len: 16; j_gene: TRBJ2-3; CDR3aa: ASSDTSGRRASTDTQY
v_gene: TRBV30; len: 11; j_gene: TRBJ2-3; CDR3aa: AWGLAGPDTQY
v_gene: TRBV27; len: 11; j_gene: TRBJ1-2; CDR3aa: ASSFRANYGYT
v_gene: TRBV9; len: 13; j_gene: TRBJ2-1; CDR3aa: ASSVGSGSHNEQF
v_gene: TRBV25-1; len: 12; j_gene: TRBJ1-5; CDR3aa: ASSGADPNQPQH
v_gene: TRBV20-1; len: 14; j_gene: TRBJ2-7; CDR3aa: SARVEGAGVFYEQY
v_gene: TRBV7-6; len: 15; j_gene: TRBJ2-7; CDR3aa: ASSSSGVAGDTYEQY
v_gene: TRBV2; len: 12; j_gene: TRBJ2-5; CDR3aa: ASSLQGSEETQY
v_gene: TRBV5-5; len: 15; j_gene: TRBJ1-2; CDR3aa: ASSSDSGTVPKDGYT
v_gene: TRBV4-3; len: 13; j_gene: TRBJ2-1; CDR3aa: ASSRTGSQGNEQF
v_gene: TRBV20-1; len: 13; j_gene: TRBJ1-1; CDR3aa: SARDWGGVNTEAF